The 5 T cell receptor beta chains below come from one sample, sequenced in a study of Graves' ophthalmopathy and Graves' hyperthyroidism. From RNA, the CDR3 regions of TCR beta chains were amplified and sequenced. First-round RT-PCR relied on HTBI primers, and a second-round multiplex PCR came next. One entry per CDR3 protein results from TCRdb running MiXCR on the multiplex PCR reads. This table holds almost 750,000 distinct CDR3 sequences, around 40% found once. The source material was peripheral blood. These receptors came from an adult man with Graves' ophthalmopathy.

This clonotype was observed once. This sequence joins TRBV7-9 and TRBJ2-2; 8 bases line up with TRBD2. In germline, CDR1 is SEHNR, CDR2 FQNEAQ (reference sequence). The CDR3 loop spans 14 amino acids. V was pared by 5 bases and J by 8 bases, with 7 bases of the junction left unmatched. The CDR3 region has the DNA TGTGCCAGCAGCCTGGGACTAGACGGAGGGGAGCTGTTTTTT. Amino acid sequence: CASSLGLDGGELFF.

This chain uses TRBV25-1 with TRBJ1-1; D call uncertain. Trimming stripped 6 bases from V and 0 bases from J, with 14 bases between. The CDR3 sequence is 15 residues long. Germline V gene data show CDR1 as MGHDK and CDR2 as SYGVNS. Here the CDR3 reads CASSPRAAMNTEAFF. In nucleotides, the CDR3 is TGTGCCAGCAGCCCCCGGGCAGCAATGAACACTGAAGCTTTCTTT.

Comments on this clonotype: Just one base apart from a much larger clone, this may be a read error. The chain joins TRBV15 to TRBJ1-2; D call uncertain. The CDR3 covers 12 residues. Germline-derived CDR1 and CDR2 are LNHNV and YYDKDF (reference sequence). CDR3 coding DNA: TGTGCCAGCAGCTTAGTTACCTGGAACTACACCTTC. This translates into CASSLVTWNYTF.

This clonotype was detected ten times or more. J is TRBJ1-1 and V is TRBV7-2; D unresolved. CDR1 and CDR2 from the germline V gene are SGHTA and FQGNSA. The CDR3 consists of 12 residues. Trimming removed 5 bases at V and 3 bases at J, with 7 bases between. Here the CDR3 DNA reads TGTGCCAGCAGCCGAGAAGACACTGAAGCTTTCTTT. Translating it yields CASSREDTEAFF.

This clonotype came up a few times. J is TRBJ2-5 and V is TRBV12-3 or TRBV12-4; no reliable D call. V lost 8 bases, J lost 5 bases, and 12 bases lay in between. The CDR3 spans 12 residues. This CDR3 is CASSDDPETQYF. The CDR3 DNA sequence: TGTGCCAGCTCAGATGATCCGGAGACCCAGTACTTC.